A selection of T cell receptor beta chains follows, all from one sample in a study of shared clonotypes between healthy human individuals. Here immunoSEQ multiplex PCR was the method, and the copy in TCRdb shows in-frame clones only, minus some. Of hundreds of thousands of clones in the sample, roughly 70% were seen once. Source material: memory CD4+ T cells sorted from blood. These receptors all stem from a woman younger than 45 in good health. CDR3s include the opening cysteine and the closing phenylalanine or tryptophan. The order of the fields is V gene, J gene, D gene, clone size, CDR3 protein, CDR3 DNA. The D gene is left open where the match is weak. Clone size is stated in some rows and not others, as once, few, many or a class when expanded.

>TRBV28|TRBJ2-7|.|.
CASSLPDASYEQYF
TGTGCCAGCAGTTTACCGGACGCCTCCTACGAGCAGTACTTC
>TRBV10-1|TRBJ1-2|TRBD1|few
CASSRDREYGYTF
TGCGCCAGCAGTCGGGACAGGGAGTATGGCTACACCTTC
>TRBV28|TRBJ1-3|.|.
CASSLGAGMSSGNTIYF
TGTGCCAGCAGTTTAGGGGCAGGAATGAGCTCTGGAAACACCATATATTTT
>TRBV2|TRBJ2-3|.|.
CASLENAEFDTDTQYF
TGTGCCAGCCTGGAGAACGCGGAGTTTGACACAGATACGCAGTATTTT
>TRBV12-1|TRBJ2-6|.|once
CASSWGGDRVLRGANVLTF
TGTGCCAGCAGTTGGGGAGGGGACAGGGTTTTACGTGGGGCCAACGTCCTGACTTTC
>TRBV19|TRBJ2-7|.|.
CASSSGTVLPYEQYF
TGTGCCAGTAGTAGCGGGACAGTTCTCCCCTACGAGCAGTACTTC
>TRBV4-1|TRBJ1-4|TRBD1|.
CASRHKIGTGTLNEKLFF
TGCGCCAGCAGACACAAAATAGGGACAGGGACCCTTAATGAAAAACTGTTTTTT
>TRBV11-2|TRBJ1-2|TRBD1|.
CASTWDRGPDGYTF
TGTGCCAGCACTTGGGACAGGGGGCCGGATGGCTACACCTTC
>TRBV29-1|TRBJ2-7|TRBD2|.
CSVRTGREAYEQYF
TGCAGCGTCCGAACGGGCCGGGAGGCCTACGAGCAGTACTTC
>TRBV5-4|TRBJ2-7|TRBD2|.
CASSSGTSSYEQYF
TGTGCCAGCAGCTCCGGGACTAGCTCCTACGAGCAGTACTTC
>TRBV19|TRBJ2-2|.|.
CASSIGGVNTGELFF
TGTGCCAGTAGTATTGGGGGCGTGAACACCGGGGAGCTGTTTTTT
>TRBV28|TRBJ2-3|TRBD2|.
CASSRAGGGDTQYF
TGTGCCAGCAGTCGAGCGGGAGGGGGGGATACGCAGTATTTT
>TRBV6-1|TRBJ2-1|TRBD2|.
CASSHSGVYNEQFF
TGTGCCAGCAGTCATAGCGGGGTTTACAATGAGCAGTTCTTC
>TRBV11-3|TRBJ1-1|.|.
CASSLDSRGGTEAFF
TGTGCCAGCAGCTTAGATTCCAGGGGAGGCACTGAAGCTTTCTTT
>TRBV4-2|TRBJ2-2|.|.
CASSQESLGGASSAGELFF
TGTGCCAGCAGCCAAGAGAGTTTGGGGGGGGCTAGCTCGGCCGGGGAGCTGTTTTTT
>TRBV21-1|TRBJ1-1|.|.
CASSGGTGGDYTEAFF
TGTGCCAGCAGCGGCGGGACAGGGGGTGATTACACTGAAGCTTTCTTT
>TRBV11-1|TRBJ2-4|.|.
CASSLVPGSKNIQYF
TGTGCCAGCAGCTTAGTGCCGGGATCCAAAAACATTCAGTACTTC
>TRBV11-2|TRBJ2-5|.|.
CASSLGSAGRWEETQYF
TGTGCCAGCAGCTTAGGCTCAGCGGGCCGGTGGGAAGAGACCCAGTACTTC
>TRBV11-3|TRBJ2-1|TRBD2|.
CASSQLAGGYNEQFF
TGTGCCAGCAGCCAATTAGCGGGAGGGTACAATGAGCAGTTCTTC
>TRBV2|TRBJ2-5|.|.
CASSRLGETQYF
TGTGCCAGCAGTCGACTAGGGGAGACCCAGTACTTC
>TRBV28|TRBJ2-7|TRBD2|.
CASSPPPLTSGRAGDEQYF
TGTGCCAGCAGTCCTCCCCCCCTAACTAGCGGGAGGGCCGGGGACGAGCAGTACTTC
>TRBV7-6|TRBJ1-1|.|few
CASSSGGGTEAFF
TGTGCCAGCAGCTCCGGGGGGGGCACTGAAGCTTTCTTT
>TRBV10-3|TRBJ2-7|TRBD2|.
CAVGVGLAVYEQYF
TGTGCCGTAGGAGTCGGACTAGCGGTATACGAGCAGTACTTC
>TRBV5-1|TRBJ2-5|.|few
CASSPGSQETQYF
TGCGCCAGCTCACCGGGCAGTCAAGAGACCCAGTACTTC
>TRBV5-1|TRBJ2-1|.|.
CASSFPGYNEQFF
TGCGCCAGCAGCTTTCCGGGATACAATGAGCAGTTCTTC
>TRBV11-2|TRBJ2-7|TRBD2|.
CASSLGTGGIYEQYF
TGTGCCAGCAGCTTAGGTACGGGAGGGATCTACGAGCAGTACTTC
>TRBV18|TRBJ1-2|.|.
CASSSGPGLSGGYGYTF
TGTGCCAGCTCATCCGGGCCCGGTCTTTCCGGAGGCTATGGCTACACCTTC
>TRBV5-1|TRBJ2-5|.|.
CASSLALGGQETQYF
TGCGCCAGCAGCTTGGCCTTAGGGGGACAAGAGACCCAGTACTTC
>TRBV27|TRBJ1-1|.|.
CASSLLANTEAFF
TGTGCCAGCAGTTTATTGGCCAACACTGAAGCTTTCTTT
>TRBV19|TRBJ2-7|TRBD1|.
CASSSRDRAYEQYF
TGTGCCAGTAGTTCCCGGGACAGGGCCTACGAGCAGTACTTC
>TRBV7-9|TRBJ2-7|.|.
CASSPQLGETQYF
TGTGCCAGCAGCCCCCAACTCGGGGAGACGCAGTACTTC
>TRBV27|TRBJ2-7|.|.
CASSRTKSYEQYF
TGTGCCAGCAGTCGGACCAAGTCCTACGAGCAGTACTTC
>TRBV11-2|TRBJ2-2|.|.
CASSRTGTSNTGELFF
TGTGCCAGCAGCCGAACCGGGACATCGAACACCGGGGAGCTGTTTTTT
>TRBV14|TRBJ2-3|.|.
CASSQGAWALGTDTQYF
TGTGCCAGCAGCCAAGGAGCCTGGGCCCTAGGCACAGATACGCAGTATTTT
>TRBV5-1|TRBJ2-2|.|.
CASTPRRTNTGELFF
TGCGCCAGCACCCCGCGGCGGACGAACACCGGGGAGCTGTTTTTT
>TRBV29-1|TRBJ1-1|TRBD1|few
CSVRTGRDTEAFF
TGCAGCGTCAGGACAGGGAGGGACACTGAAGCTTTCTTT
>TRBV27|TRBJ1-5|.|.
CASSLVGNSNQPQHF
TGTGCCAGCAGTTTGGTCGGGAATAGCAATCAGCCCCAGCATTTT
>TRBV29-1|TRBJ2-1|.|.
CKVGMEVGEQFF
TGCAAGGTGGGGATGGAAGTAGGGGAGCAGTTCTTC
>TRBV5-1|TRBJ2-1|TRBD2|.
CASRGTSGYNEQFF
TGCGCCAGCAGGGGGACTAGCGGTTACAATGAGCAGTTCTTC
>TRBV7-6|TRBJ2-1|.|.
CASSLDTVRDNEQFF
TGTGCCAGCAGCTTGGACACGGTCCGGGATAATGAGCAGTTCTTC
>TRBV2|TRBJ2-7|TRBD1|.
CASGGQASYYEQYF
TGTGCCAGCGGGGGACAGGCGTCTTACTACGAGCAGTACTTC
>TRBV5-1|TRBJ2-5|.|.
CASSLVTTQETQYF
TGCGCCAGCAGCTTGGTTACTACGCAAGAGACCCAGTACTTC
>TRBV2|TRBJ2-7|TRBD1|once
CASRATGATYEQYF
TGTGCCAGCAGGGCGACAGGGGCAACCTACGAGCAGTACTTC
>TRBV7-8|TRBJ2-3|.|.
CASSLVRGSTQYF
TGTGCCAGCAGCTTAGTGAGGGGATCAACGCAGTATTTT
>TRBV5-6|TRBJ2-2|TRBD1|.
CASSRDRGKELFF
TGTGCCAGCAGTCGGGACAGGGGGAAAGAGCTGTTTTTT
>TRBV9|TRBJ2-7|TRBD2|.
CASSPRGNRLAGLGEQYF
TGTGCCAGCAGCCCCCGGGGGAACCGACTAGCGGGATTGGGTGAGCAGTACTTC
>TRBV6-6|TRBJ1-5|TRBD1|.
CASTTGVNQPQHF
TGTGCCAGCACGACAGGGGTCAATCAGCCCCAGCATTTT
>TRBV10-3|TRBJ2-7|TRBD1|few
CAISGGQGDVSYEQYF
TGTGCCATCAGTGGGGGACAGGGGGACGTATCCTACGAGCAGTACTTC
>TRBV19|TRBJ2-7|TRBD2|.
CASSTKGGVEQYF
TGTGCCAGTAGTACGAAGGGAGGGGTCGAGCAGTACTTC
>TRBV30|TRBJ2-2|.|.
CAWSVISTGELFF
TGTGCCTGGAGTGTAATTTCCACCGGGGAGCTGTTTTTT
>TRBV19|TRBJ2-5|TRBD2|.
CASSIAGGTQTKETQYF
TGTGCCAGTAGTATAGCGGGAGGAACGCAAACAAAAGAGACCCAGTACTTC
>TRBV5-1|TRBJ2-1|TRBD2|.
CASSLSSGGYNEQFF
TGCGCCAGCAGCTTGTCTAGCGGAGGTTACAATGAGCAGTTCTTC
>TRBV19|TRBJ2-5|TRBD1|once
CASSDRDQETQYF
TGTGCCAGTAGTGACAGGGACCAAGAGACCCAGTACTTC